This TCR beta chain was identified in a study of identical twins. Regarding the study as a whole: Twin pairs' shared out-of-frame alpha sequences were enriched in low generation probability. Sharing of beta out-of-frame sequences by twins showed a weaker excess.

TCRdb called the 5' RACE reads again in MiXCR, with one record for every CDR3 protein. This sample carries 500,000 or so distinct CDR3 sequences, roughly 21% of them seen once, and the ten largest clones take roughly 0.9%. With V trimmed by 5 bases and J by 2 bases, 7 bases remained unmatched. Germline V CDR1 and CDR2: SGHTA, FQGTGA. This CDR3 has 16 residues. This clonotype was picked up many times. Its antigen is as yet unknown. This sample was also put to use in a study of T cells expressing NK-cell markers. That study adds: A range of about 1.0-8% of CD8+ T cells consisted of dominant NKG2C+ clonotypes in 5 or 6 donors.

Material for sequencing was CD4+ T cells sorted from blood. This TCR derives from a woman aged 18 to 35 in good health. The rearrangement links TRBV7-3 to TRBJ1-1, with 11 bases identical to TRBD1. Here the CDR3 DNA reads TGTGCCAGCAGCCCGTGGGACAGGGGGGTAAACACTGAAGCTTTCTTT. Its protein is CASSPWDRGVNTEAFF.